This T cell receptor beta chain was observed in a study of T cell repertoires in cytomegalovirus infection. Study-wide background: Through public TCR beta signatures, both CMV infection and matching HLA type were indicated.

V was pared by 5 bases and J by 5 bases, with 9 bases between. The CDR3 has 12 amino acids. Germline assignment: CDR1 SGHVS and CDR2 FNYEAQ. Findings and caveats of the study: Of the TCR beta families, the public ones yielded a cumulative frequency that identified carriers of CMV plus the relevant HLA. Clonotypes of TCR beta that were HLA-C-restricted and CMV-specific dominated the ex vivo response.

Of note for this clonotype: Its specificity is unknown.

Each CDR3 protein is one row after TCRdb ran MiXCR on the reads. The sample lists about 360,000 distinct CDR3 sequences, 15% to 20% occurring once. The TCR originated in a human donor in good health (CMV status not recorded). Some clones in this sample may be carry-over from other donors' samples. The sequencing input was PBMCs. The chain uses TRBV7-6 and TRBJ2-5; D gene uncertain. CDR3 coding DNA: TGTGCCAGCAGCCAAATTCTGGAGACCCAGTACTTC. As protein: CASSQILETQYF.